This TCR beta chain is from a study of T-cell reconstitution after alpha-beta-depleted transplantation in children. This clonotype was counted ten times or more. No antigen is known for it. A TCRbeta library incorporating unique molecular identifiers was prepared. TCRdb analysed the PCR reads with MiXCR anew, one entry per CDR3 protein. The sample has a few hundred thousand distinct CDR3 sequences, roughly a quarter seen once. Study results and limitations: Several hundred graft clones that had expanded were reportedly the source of alpha-beta T cells about two months after transplant. Some patients owed their high day-60 TCRbeta diversity to surviving recipient T cells and thymic progenitors. Newly made T cells mostly supplied T-cell counts and diversity one year after transplant.

This CDR3 has 11 residues. Unmatched junction bases numbered 7, after V lost 4 bases and J lost 13 bases. Per the germline V gene, CDR1 is SNHLY and CDR2 is FYNNEI. The chain couples TRBV2 to TRBJ2-7, with 7 bases fitting TRBD1. The source material was PBMCs, mostly from graft donor cells, sampled 360 days after TCRalphabeta/CD19-depleted stem cell transplant. The sequence came from a female patient under 10 years old who had a stem cell transplant for congenital amegakaryocytic thrombocytopenia, so the T cells may come from the graft donor. The CDR3 here is CASSGGTAEYF. Here the CDR3 DNA reads TGTGCCAGCAGTGGAGGGACAGCGGAATACTTC.